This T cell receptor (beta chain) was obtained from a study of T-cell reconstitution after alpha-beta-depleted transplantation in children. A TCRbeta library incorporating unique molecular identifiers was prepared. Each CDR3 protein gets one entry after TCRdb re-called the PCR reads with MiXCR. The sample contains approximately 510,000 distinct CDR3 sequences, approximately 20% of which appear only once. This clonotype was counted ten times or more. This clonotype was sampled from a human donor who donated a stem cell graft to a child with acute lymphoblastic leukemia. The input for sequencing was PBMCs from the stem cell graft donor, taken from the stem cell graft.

The CDR3 nucleotides are TGTGCCAGCAGCTTAGGACTCCACAATGAGCAGTTCTTC. Encoded protein: CASSLGLHNEQFF. V and J are TRBV7-2 and TRBJ2-1; D is ambiguous. The length of the CDR3 is 13 residues. Trimming removed 1 base from V and 5 bases from J, with 6 bases in between. In germline, CDR1 is SGHTA, CDR2 FQGNSA.